This is a list of T cell receptor beta chains from one sample in a study of T cell responses to AZD1222 COVID-19 vaccine. Only in-frame clones appear in the TCRdb table, and some are missing; sequencing was by immunoSEQ multiplex PCR. The sample contains roughly 150,000 clones, 93% of which appear only once. The sequenced sample was peripheral blood, obtained on day 0 of AZD1222 vaccination. These receptors all come from an adult in good health. Each CDR3 is given with its conserved first and last residue.

V | CDR3
TRBV14 | CASSQGQDSQHF
TRBV24-1 | CATSGRAGELFF
TRBV6-5 | CASSGGTEVHEQFF
TRBV28 | CASSLDRGLGEETQYF
TRBV30 | CAWSVRYSEAFF
TRBV2 | CASSEALQGYYGYTF
TRBV19 | CASSARRDRGSVNEKLFF
TRBV5-1 | CASSLDSISYEQYF
TRBV28 | CAAGKYNEKLFF
TRBV19 | CASSRGTDTQYF
TRBV5-1 | CASSWRELFTDTQYF
TRBV6-4 | CASSNHVEGGRDTQYF
TRBV5-5 | CASSQLSGSYEQYF
TRBV21-1 | CASINRDRHFNGYTF
TRBV9 | CASSVGGEETQYF
TRBV14 | CASSSDMWRVDTQYF
TRBV6-2/TRBV6-3 | CASSQLAGGDTQYF
TRBV29-1 | CSVGWVNTEAFF
TRBV9 | CASSHTGTGGSPNYGYTF
TRBV27 | CASSPWTGGNTEAFF
TRBV6-2/TRBV6-3 | CASSFLAGKNIQYF
TRBV4-1 | CASGSPTSTDTQYF
TRBV5-1 | CASSPRTTDTQYF
TRBV2 | CASRRQERSGANVLTF
TRBV6-5 | CASSYSGGVGQPQHF
TRBV2 | CASTGGGQNTEAFF
TRBV4-2 | CASSQEDTNYEQYF
TRBV3-1/TRBV3-2 | CASSPPGQAGWTEAFF
TRBV11-2 | CASSSEGSANEKLFF
TRBV10-3 | CAIMRQASNYGYTF
TRBV24-1 | CATSDSGQGLYEQYF
TRBV6-5 | CASSYLGLNSPLHF
TRBV5-5 | CASSLPGVGNTIYF
TRBV11-2 | CASSLGRGTDTQYF
TRBV12-3/TRBV12-4 | CASSLVSDEQFF
TRBV2 | CASSDGAGYEKLFF
TRBV5-6 | CASSAFAGQGPYSYTF
TRBV19 | CASRSRRDSSYEQYF
TRBV11-2 | CASSWGPPNTEAFF
TRBV28 | CASIPRGQGGHEQYF
TRBV28 | CASSRQNIQETQYF
TRBV10-1 | CASSDPNPGELFF
TRBV4-1 | CASRSSGRSYNEQFF
TRBV29-1 | CSVGMSTASTEAFF
TRBV5-5 | CASSSWTGGGKQYF